This T cell receptor beta chain came from a study of T cells in Graves' hyperthyroidism and ophthalmopathy. Trimming stripped 1 base from V and 5 bases from J, with 12 bases between. CDR1 and CDR2 (germline): SGDLS, YYNGEE. The CDR3 spans 14 residues. It was approximately 9.7 ml of fresh peripheral blood that supplied the PBMCs. Amplification targeted TCR beta CDR3 regions from RNA transcripts. TCR CDR3 regions were first amplified by RT-PCR with HTBI primers. TCRdb used MiXCR to reprocess the multiplex PCR reads, holding one entry per CDR3 protein. This sample has hundreds of thousands of distinct CDR3 sequences; roughly 15% occur once, and the top ten carry about 9.4%. This clonotype was recorded a few times.

This TCR was sampled from a woman younger than 35 with Graves' hyperthyroidism. The material sequenced was blood. The rearrangement joins TRBV9 to TRBJ1-1; D unclear. This CDR3 is CASSVKAVGTEAFF. CDR3 sequence (DNA): TGTGCCAGCAGCGTAAAAGCAGTGGGGACTGAAGCTTTCTTT.